This T cell receptor beta chain was retrieved from a study of cytomegalovirus exposure and HLA in healthy donors. Overall study results and limits: Using the classifier, cytomegalovirus status was reportedly diagnosed with high specificity and sensitivity.

This CDR3 is built from 15 residues. From germline, CDR1 is SEHNR and CDR2 FQNEAQ (reference sequence). V was trimmed by 3 bases and J by 0 bases, leaving 11 bases between them. The PCR contained 60 Vbeta and 13 Jbeta primers. Profiling relied on immunoSEQ multiplex PCR, and the TCRdb table lists in-frame clones only, not all of them. Reported are 150,000 to 200,000 clones; the ten largest clones contain approximately 6.9%. As concerns this clone: The antigen is unknown.

This chain connects TRBV7-9 to TRBJ1-1, with unresolved D. Sequencing was done on a sample of PBMCs. The origin of this receptor is a man under 40 in good health and CMV-seronegative. The CDR3 protein is CASSLEPFMNTEAFF. The CDR3 DNA reads as TGTGCCAGCAGCTTGGAGCCCTTCATGAACACTGAAGCTTTCTTT.